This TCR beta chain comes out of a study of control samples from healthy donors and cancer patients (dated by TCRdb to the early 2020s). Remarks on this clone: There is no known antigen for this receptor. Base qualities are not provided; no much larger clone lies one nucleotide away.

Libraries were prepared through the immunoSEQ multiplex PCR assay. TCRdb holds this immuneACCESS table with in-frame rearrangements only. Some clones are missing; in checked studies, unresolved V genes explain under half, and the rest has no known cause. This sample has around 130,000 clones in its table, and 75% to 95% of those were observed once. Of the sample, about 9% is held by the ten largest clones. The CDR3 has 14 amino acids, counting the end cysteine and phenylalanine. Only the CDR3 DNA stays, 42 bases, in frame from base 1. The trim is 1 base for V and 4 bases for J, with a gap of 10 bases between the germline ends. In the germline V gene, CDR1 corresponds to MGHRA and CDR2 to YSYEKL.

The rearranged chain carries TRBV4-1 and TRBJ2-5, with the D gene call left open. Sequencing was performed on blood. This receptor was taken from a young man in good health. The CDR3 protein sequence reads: CASSQAYPRETQYF. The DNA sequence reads TGCGCCAGCAGCCAAGCTTATCCGAGAGAGACCCAGTACTTC.